This T cell receptor (beta chain) was recorded in a study of CD8+ T cells in alopecia areata. This clone has more than one count but fewer than ten. Its target is unknown. Extraction of RNA preceded its reverse transcription into cDNA, which served as the sequencing template. TCRdb's copy holds only in-frame clones and misses some; the assay was immunoSEQ multiplex PCR. The sample has 10,000 to 15,000 clones, around 63% seen once. The study, taken as a whole, reports: Sharing of TCR sequences between patients (possibly for HLA-related reasons) was less clear than in mice. Tofacitinib significantly decreased scalp clonality and expanded CD8+ clones among top 100.

CDR3 length equals 14 residues. V was pared by 4 bases and J by 5 bases, with 6 bases of the junction left unmatched. From germline, CDR1 is SGHTA and CDR2 FQGNSA. The treatment here: oral pan-JAK inhibitor, 5-10 mg twice daily. Collected material from alopecia areata patients comprised lesional scalp punch biopsies and peripheral blood. Sample: skin, taken at week 4, from a patient treated with tofacitinib. The TCR comes from a human donor with alopecia areata. The rearrangement joins TRBV7-2 to TRBJ2-7; 9 nucleotides line up with TRBD1. The CDR3 here is CASSSGTGINEQYF. The CDR3, as DNA: TGTGCCAGCAGCTCCGGGACAGGGATTAACGAGCAGTACTTC.